The present T cell receptor beta chain was sequenced within a study of cytomegalovirus exposure and HLA in healthy donors. A word on this clone: Its target is not known.

General study points: Presence/absence analyses supposed approximately even sequencing depth among donors. Looking again later, the authors saw that most CMV-associated TCR beta chains seemed HLA-restricted.

PCR primers comprised 60 Vbeta and 13 Jbeta primers. TCRdb's table, derived via immunoSEQ multiplex PCR, lists solely in-frame clones and lacks some. The table has over 150,000 clones, approximately 80% seen once; the top ten hold 1.2%. Germline values: CDR1 MNHEY, CDR2 SMNVEV (reference sequence). The CDR3 covers 14 residues. Germline trimming cut 6 bases from V and 5 bases from J; bases unmatched to any gene: 7. Material for sequencing was PBMCs. The TCR comes from a boy younger than 10 in good health and CMV-seronegative. The chain has TRBV27 and TRBJ2-4, with 7 bases lining up with TRBD1. In nucleotides, the CDR3 is TGTGCCAGCAGACCGACAGGGTCGGAAAACATTCAGTACTTC. Translated, it gives CASRPTGSENIQYF.